This T cell receptor (beta chain) was documented in a study of blood T cell repertoires in COVID-19. Study context: COVID-19 samples, acute and convalescent, were from the United States, Italy and Spain.

After removal of 4 bases from V and 2 bases from J, the junction contained 2 bases not matched to a gene. The germline V gene encodes CDR1 MDHEN and CDR2 SYDVKM. This CDR3 is built from 13 residues. The data were produced by immunoSEQ multiplex PCR, yet TCRdb's version contains in-frame clones alone and is incomplete. Of about 210,000 clones in the sample, approximately 90% were seen once. The source material was peripheral blood. The sequence derives from a man between 65 and 79 years old with acute or convalescent COVID-19. The chain carries TRBV28 and TRBJ2-7; the match to TRBD1 covers 7 bases. The CDR3 loop is CASSWGQTYEQYF. CDR3 in DNA: TGTGCCAGCAGTTGGGGACAGACCTACGAGCAGTACTTC.